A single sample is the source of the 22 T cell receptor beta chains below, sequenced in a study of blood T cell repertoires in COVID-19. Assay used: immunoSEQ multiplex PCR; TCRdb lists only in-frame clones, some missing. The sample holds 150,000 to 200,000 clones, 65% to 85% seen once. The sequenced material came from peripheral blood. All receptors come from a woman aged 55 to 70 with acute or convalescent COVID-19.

The CDR3 DNA reads TGTGCCAGCAGCCCGGGACAAGCTTCAAATCAGCCCCAGCATTTT. This gives the protein CASSPGQASNQPQHF. The chain uses TRBV5-5 and TRBJ1-5, with a tentative D call TRBD1 (6 bases). Germline CDR1 is SGHKS and CDR2 is YYEKEE (reference sequence). The CDR3 is made up of 15 amino acids. The V gene lost 4 bases and the J gene lost 4 bases, with 15 bases spanning the gap.

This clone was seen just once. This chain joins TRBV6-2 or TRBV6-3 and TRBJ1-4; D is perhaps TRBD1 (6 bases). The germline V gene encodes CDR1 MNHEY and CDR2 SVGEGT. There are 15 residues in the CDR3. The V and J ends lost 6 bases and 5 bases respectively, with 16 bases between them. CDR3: CASSGRGQNNEKLFF. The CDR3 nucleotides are TGTGCCAGCAGCGGCCGCGGACAGAACAATGAAAAACTGTTTTTT.

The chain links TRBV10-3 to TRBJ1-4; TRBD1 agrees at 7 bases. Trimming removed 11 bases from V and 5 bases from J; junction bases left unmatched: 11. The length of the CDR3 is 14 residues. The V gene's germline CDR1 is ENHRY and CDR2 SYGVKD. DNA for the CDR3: TGTGCCGTCCGACAGGGATCAGGGAATGAAAAACTGTTTTTT. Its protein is CAVRQGSGNEKLFF.

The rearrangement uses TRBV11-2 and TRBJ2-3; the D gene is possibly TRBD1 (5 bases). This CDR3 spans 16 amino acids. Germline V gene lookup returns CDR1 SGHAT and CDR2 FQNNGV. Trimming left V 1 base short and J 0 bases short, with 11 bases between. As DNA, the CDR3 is TGTGCCAGCAGCTTAGTGGGGCAGCTTAGCACAGATACGCAGTATTTT. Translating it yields CASSLVGQLSTDTQYF. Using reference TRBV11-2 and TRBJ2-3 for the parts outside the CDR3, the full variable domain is EAGVAQSPRYKIIEKRQSVAFWCNPISGHATLYWYQQILGQGPKLLIQFQNNGVVDDSQLPKDRFSAERLKGVDSTLKIQPAKLEDSAVYLCASSLVGQLSTDTQYFGPGTRLTVL.

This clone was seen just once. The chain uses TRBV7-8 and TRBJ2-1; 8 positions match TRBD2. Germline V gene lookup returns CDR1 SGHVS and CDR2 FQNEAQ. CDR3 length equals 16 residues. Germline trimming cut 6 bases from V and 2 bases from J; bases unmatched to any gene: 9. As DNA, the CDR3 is TGTGCCAGCAGAGCCTCTAGCGGGCCCGCCTACAATGAGCAGTTCTTC. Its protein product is CASRASSGPAYNEQFF.

The CDR3 here is CASSQVQGGSPLHF. The CDR3 DNA reads as TGTGCCAGCAGCCAAGTGCAGGGTGGTTCACCCCTCCACTTT. The J gene is TRBJ1-6, the V gene TRBV3-1 (or the pseudogene TRBV3-2), with D possibly being TRBD1 (5 bases). Germline CDR1 is LGHDT and CDR2 is YNNKEL (reference sequence). Deletions cut 1 base from V and 9 bases from J, with 10 bases between. This CDR3 has 14 residues.

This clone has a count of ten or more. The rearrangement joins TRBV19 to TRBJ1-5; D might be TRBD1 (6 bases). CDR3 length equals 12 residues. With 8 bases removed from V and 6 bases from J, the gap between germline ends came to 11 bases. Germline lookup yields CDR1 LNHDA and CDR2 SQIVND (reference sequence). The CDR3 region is CASWGGGQPQHF. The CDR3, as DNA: TGTGCCAGTTGGGGGGGCGGTCAGCCCCAGCATTTT.

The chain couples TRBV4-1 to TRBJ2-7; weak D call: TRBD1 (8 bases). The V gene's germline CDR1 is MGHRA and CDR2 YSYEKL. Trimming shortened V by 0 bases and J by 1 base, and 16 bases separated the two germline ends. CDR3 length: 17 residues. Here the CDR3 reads CASSQDLQGGGSYEQYF. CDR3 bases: TGCGCCAGCAGCCAAGATCTACAGGGGGGAGGGTCCTACGAGCAGTACTTC.

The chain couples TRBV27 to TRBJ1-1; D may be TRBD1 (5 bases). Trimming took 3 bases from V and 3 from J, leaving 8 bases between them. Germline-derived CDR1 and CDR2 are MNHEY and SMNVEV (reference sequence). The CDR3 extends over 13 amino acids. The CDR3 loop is CASSLEGHTEAFF. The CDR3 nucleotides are TGTGCCAGCAGTTTGGAGGGGCACACTGAAGCTTTCTTT.

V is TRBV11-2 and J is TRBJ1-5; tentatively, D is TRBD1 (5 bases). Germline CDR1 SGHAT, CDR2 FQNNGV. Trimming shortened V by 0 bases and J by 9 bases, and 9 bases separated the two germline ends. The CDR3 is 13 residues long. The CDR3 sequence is CASSLDGGRPQHF. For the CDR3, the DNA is TGTGCCAGCAGCTTAGACGGGGGACGGCCCCAGCATTTT.

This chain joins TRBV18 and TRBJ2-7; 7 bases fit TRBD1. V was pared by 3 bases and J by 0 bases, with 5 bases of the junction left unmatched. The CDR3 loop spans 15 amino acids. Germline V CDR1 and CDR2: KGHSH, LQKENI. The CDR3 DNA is TGTGCCAGCTCACCTACCGGGACAGCCTCCTACGAGCAGTACTTC. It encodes CASSPTGTASYEQYF. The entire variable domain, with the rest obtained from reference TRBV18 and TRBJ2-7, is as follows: NAGVMQNPRHLVRRRGQEARLRCSPMKGHSHVYWYRQLPEEGLKFMVYLQKENIIDESGMPKERFSAEFPKEGPSILRIQQVVRGDSAAYFCASSPTGTASYEQYFGPGTRLTVT.

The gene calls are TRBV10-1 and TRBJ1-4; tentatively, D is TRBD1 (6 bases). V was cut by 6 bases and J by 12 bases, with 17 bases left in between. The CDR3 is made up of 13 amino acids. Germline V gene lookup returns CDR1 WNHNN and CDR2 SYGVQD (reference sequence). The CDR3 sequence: CASSPGQTKELFF. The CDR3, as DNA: TGCGCCAGCAGCCCCGGACAGACAAAGGAACTGTTTTTT.

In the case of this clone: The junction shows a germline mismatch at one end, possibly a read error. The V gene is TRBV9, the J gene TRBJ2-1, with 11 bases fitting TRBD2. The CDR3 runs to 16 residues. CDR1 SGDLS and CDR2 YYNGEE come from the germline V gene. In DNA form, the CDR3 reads TGTGCCAGCAGCGTAAGGTCTAGCGGGGGGTACAATGAGCAATTCTTC. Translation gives CASSVRSSGGYNEQFF.

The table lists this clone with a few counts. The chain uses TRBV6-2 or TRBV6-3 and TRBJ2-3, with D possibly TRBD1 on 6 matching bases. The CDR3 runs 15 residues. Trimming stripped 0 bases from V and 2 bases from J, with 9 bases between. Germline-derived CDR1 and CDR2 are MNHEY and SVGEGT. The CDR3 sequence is CASSYSRGFTDTQYF. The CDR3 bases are TGTGCCAGCAGTTACTCTAGGGGGTTCACAGATACGCAGTATTTT.

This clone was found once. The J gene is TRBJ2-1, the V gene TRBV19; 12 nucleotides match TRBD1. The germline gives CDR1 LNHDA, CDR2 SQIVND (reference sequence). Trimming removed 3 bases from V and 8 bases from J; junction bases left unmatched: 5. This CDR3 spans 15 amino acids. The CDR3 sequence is CASSMGDRGRDEQFF. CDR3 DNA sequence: TGTGCCAGTAGTATGGGGGACAGGGGGCGAGATGAGCAGTTCTTC.

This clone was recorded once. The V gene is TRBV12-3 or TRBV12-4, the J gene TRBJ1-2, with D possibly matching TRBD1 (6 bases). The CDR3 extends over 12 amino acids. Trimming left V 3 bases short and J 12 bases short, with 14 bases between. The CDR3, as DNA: TGTGCCAGCAGTTTCACGGGGGGCCGGGACACCTTC. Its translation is CASSFTGGRDTF.

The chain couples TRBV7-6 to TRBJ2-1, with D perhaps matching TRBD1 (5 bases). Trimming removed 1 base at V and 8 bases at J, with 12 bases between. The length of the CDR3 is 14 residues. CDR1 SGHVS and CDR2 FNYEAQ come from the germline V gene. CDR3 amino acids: CASSLGWGGDEQFF. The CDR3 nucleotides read TGTGCCAGCAGCTTAGGCTGGGGCGGCGATGAGCAGTTCTTC.

The CDR3 coding sequence is TGTGCCAGCTCACGGACAGAAAACACTGAAGCTTTCTTT. Translating gives CASSRTENTEAFF. The chain joins TRBV18 to TRBJ1-1; D is perhaps TRBD1 (6 bases). Trimming removed 4 bases from V and 2 bases from J, with 8 bases in between. CDR1 KGHSH and CDR2 LQKENI come from the germline V gene. CDR3 length: 13 amino acids. Full variable domain (remainder filled in from reference TRBV18 and TRBJ1-1): NAGVMQNPRHLVRRRGQEARLRCSPMKGHSHVYWYRQLPEEGLKFMVYLQKENIIDESGMPKERFSAEFPKEGPSILRIQQVVRGDSAAYFCASSRTENTEAFFGQGTRLTVV.

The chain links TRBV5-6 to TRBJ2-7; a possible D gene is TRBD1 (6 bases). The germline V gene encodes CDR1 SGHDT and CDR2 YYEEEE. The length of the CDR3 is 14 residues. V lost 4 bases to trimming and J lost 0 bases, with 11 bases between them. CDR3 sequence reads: CASSDTGNSYEQYF. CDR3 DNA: TGTGCCAGCAGCGACACAGGGAACTCCTACGAGCAGTACTTC.

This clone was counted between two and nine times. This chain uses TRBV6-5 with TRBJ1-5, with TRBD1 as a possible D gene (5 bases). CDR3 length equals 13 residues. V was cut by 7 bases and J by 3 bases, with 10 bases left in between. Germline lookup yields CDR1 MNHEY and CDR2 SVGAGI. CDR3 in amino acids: CASKGQVNQPQHF. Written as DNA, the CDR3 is TGTGCCAGCAAAGGACAAGTCAATCAGCCCCAGCATTTT.

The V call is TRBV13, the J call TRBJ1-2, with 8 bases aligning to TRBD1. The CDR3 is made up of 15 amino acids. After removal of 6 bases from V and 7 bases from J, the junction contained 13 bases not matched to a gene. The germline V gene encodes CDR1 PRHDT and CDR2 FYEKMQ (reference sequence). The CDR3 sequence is CASSQIPQGARGYTF. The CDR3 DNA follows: TGTGCCAGCAGTCAGATCCCTCAGGGGGCGCGTGGCTACACCTTC.

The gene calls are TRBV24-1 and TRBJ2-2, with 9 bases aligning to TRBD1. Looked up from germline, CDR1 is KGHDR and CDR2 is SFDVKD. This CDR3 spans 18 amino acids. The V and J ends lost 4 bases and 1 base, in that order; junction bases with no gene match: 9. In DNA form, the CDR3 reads TGTGCCACCAGTGAGGGGACAGGGCGGTCATTGAACACCGGGGAGCTGTTTTTT. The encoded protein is CATSEGTGRSLNTGELFF.